Listed here is a single T cell receptor (beta chain). Unique molecular identifiers were incorporated when the TCRbeta library was constructed. A single record per CDR3 protein comes from TCRdb applying MiXCR to the PCR reads. The sample records about 600,000 distinct CDR3 sequences, over 9.5% being singletons. This entry comes from a study of T-cell reconstitution after alpha-beta-depleted transplantation in children. This receptor was obtained from a human donor who donated a stem cell graft to a child with acute myeloid leukemia. The sequenced sample was PBMCs from the stem cell graft donor, obtained from the stem cell graft.

DNA for the CDR3: TGTGCCAGCAGTTCACGCCTTTTTGGGGACGTCAGTACAGATACGCAGTATTTT. Translated: CASSSRLFGDVSTDTQYF. The chain links TRBV27 to TRBJ2-3; D may match TRBD1 or TRBD2 (5 bases each). Per germline, CDR1 MNHEY and CDR2 SMNVEV (reference sequence). Between the trimmed V and J ends, which lost 4 bases and 3 bases, there was a span of 23 bases. The CDR3 has 18 amino acids.